The clone carrying this TCR beta chain was seen many times. The cDNA came from 5'RACE with 10-nucleotide random UMIs. TCRdb analysed the 5' RACE reads with MiXCR anew, one entry per CDR3 protein. The sample holds around 26,000 distinct CDR3 sequences, 5% to 8% seen once. This sample was included in a study of neurological immune-mediated disorders. Blood bank volunteers in Maryland, USA, served as healthy controls. Sequencing was carried out using PBMCs. The origin of this receptor is a woman aged 50 to 65 in good health.

CDR3 nucleotides: TGCAGTGCTAGAGATCTGGGCGGGGCCAGCACAGATACGCAGTATTTT. Protein sequence: CSARDLGGASTDTQYF. The rearrangement joins TRBV20-1 to TRBJ2-3; perhaps TRBD2 as D (6 bases). CDR1 and CDR2 (germline): DFQATT, SNEGSKA (reference sequence). V lost 0 bases and J lost 0, with 13 bases in between. The CDR3 is 16 amino acids.